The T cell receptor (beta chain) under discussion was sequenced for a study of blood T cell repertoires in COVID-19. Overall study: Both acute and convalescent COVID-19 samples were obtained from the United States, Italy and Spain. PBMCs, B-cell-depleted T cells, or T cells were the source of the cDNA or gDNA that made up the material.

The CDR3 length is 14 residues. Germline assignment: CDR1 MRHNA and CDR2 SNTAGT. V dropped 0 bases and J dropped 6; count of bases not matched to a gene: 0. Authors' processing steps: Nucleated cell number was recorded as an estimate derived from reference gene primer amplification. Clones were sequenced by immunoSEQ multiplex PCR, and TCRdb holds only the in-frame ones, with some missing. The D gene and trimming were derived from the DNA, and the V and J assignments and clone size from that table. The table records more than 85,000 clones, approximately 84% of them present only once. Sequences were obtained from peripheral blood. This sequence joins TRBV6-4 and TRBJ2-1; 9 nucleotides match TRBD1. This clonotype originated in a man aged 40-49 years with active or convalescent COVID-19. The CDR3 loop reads CASSDSTGGNEQFF. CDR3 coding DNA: TGTGCCAGCAGTGACTCGACAGGGGGCAATGAGCAGTTCTTC.